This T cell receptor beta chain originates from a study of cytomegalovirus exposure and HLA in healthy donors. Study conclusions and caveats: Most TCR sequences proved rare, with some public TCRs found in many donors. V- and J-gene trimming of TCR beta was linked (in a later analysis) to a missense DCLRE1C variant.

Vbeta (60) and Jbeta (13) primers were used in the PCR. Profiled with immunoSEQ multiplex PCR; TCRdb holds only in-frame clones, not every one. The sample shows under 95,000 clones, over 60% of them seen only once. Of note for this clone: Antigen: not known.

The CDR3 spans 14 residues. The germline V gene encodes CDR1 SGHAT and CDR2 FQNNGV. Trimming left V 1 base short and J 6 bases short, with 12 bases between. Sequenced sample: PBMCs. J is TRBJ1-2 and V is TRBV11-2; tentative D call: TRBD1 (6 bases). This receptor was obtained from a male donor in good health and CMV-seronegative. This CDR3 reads CASSLAHRVNGYTF. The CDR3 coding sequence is TGTGCCAGCAGCTTAGCTCACAGGGTAAATGGCTACACCTTC.